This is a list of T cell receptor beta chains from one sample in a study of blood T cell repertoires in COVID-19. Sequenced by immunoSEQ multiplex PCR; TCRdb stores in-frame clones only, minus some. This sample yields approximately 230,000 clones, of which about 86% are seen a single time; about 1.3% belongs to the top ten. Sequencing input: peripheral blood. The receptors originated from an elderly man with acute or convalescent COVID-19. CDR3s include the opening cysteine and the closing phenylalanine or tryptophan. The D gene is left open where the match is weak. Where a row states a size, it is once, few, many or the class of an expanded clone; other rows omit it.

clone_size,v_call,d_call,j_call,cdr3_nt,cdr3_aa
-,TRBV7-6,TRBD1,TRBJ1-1,TGTGCCAGCAGCCTCGGGACAGGAACTGAAGCTTTCTTT,CASSLGTGTEAFF
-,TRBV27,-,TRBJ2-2,TGTGCCAGCAGTGCGGTGAACACCGGGGAGCTGTTTTTT,CASSAVNTGELFF
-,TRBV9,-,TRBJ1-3,TGTGCCAGCAGCGTGGGAGGAGACATGGAGTTCTCTGGAAACACCATATATTTT,CASSVGGDMEFSGNTIYF
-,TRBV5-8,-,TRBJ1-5,TGTGCCAGCAGCTTGAGAGGGAGAGGGAATCAGCCCCAGCATTTT,CASSLRGRGNQPQHF
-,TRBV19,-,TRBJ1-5,TGTGCCAGTAGTATTGGGCTGATCCCCAATCAGCCCCAGCATTTT,CASSIGLIPNQPQHF
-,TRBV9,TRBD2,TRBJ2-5,TGTGCCAGCAGCGTAGGGACTAGCGGCTTCCAAGAGACCCAGTACTTC,CASSVGTSGFQETQYF
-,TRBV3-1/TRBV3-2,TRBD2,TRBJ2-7,TGTGCCAGCAGCCAAATGGTAATAGCGGGAGCAGGGGTGCAGTACTTC,CASSQMVIAGAGVQYF
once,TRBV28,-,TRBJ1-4,TGTGCCAGCAGAACAAACTATAATGAAAAACTGTTTTTT,CASRTNYNEKLFF
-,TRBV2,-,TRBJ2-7,TGTGCCAGCCTGCTACCCGGGACACCGGTGGAGCAGTACTTC,CASLLPGTPVEQYF
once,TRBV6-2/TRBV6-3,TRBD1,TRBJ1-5,TGTGCCAGCAGTTACCCGACAGGGGCTCGTCCCCAGCATTTT,CASSYPTGARPQHF
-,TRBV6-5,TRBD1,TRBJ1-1,TGTGCCAGCAGTTACGGGGCAGGGGGCACAGCTTTCTTT,CASSYGAGGTAFF
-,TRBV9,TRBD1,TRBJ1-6,TGTGCCAGCAGCTACTCAGGGACAGAGAATTCACCCCTCCACTTT,CASSYSGTENSPLHF